This TCR beta chain was observed in a study of cytomegalovirus exposure and HLA in healthy donors. The study ran its PCR with 60 Vbeta and 13 Jbeta primers. The table came from immunoSEQ multiplex PCR; TCRdb's copy has only in-frame clones and leaves some out. The sample gives about 160,000 clones, about 81% of which show up once; about 2.1% is in the top ten. V shed 0 bases and J shed 3 bases, with 12 bases lying between them. The length of the CDR3 is 15 residues. Germline loops: CDR1 SGHRS, CDR2 YFSETQ. As for this clone: The antigen is undetermined.

Study results and caveats: Fewer N-insertions than the approximately 700-donor mean were reportedly shown by an Asian-associated ancestry cluster in a later analysis.

The source of this sequence is a woman between 18 and 29 years old in good health and CMV-seronegative. This chain links TRBV5-1 with TRBJ1-1; D gene ambiguous. Sequenced: PBMCs. The CDR3 sequence is CASSLVSAGYTEAFF. The CDR3 nucleotides read TGCGCCAGCAGCTTGGTGTCCGCCGGGTACACTGAAGCTTTCTTT.